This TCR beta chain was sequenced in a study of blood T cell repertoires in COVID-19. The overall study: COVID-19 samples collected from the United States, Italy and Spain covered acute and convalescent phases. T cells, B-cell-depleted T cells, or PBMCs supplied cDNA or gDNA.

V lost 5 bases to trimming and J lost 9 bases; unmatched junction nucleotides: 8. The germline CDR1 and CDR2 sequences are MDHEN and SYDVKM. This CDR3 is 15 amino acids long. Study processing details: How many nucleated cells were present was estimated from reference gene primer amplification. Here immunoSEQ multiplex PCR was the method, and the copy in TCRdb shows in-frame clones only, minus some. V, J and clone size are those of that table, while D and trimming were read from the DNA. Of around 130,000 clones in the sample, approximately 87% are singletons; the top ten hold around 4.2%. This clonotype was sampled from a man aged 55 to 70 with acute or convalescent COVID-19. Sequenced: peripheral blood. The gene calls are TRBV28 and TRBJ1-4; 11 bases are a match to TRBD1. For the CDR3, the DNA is TGTGCCAGCAGTACATCCGGGACAGGGGGTAAAAAACTGTTTTTT. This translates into CASSTSGTGGKKLFF.